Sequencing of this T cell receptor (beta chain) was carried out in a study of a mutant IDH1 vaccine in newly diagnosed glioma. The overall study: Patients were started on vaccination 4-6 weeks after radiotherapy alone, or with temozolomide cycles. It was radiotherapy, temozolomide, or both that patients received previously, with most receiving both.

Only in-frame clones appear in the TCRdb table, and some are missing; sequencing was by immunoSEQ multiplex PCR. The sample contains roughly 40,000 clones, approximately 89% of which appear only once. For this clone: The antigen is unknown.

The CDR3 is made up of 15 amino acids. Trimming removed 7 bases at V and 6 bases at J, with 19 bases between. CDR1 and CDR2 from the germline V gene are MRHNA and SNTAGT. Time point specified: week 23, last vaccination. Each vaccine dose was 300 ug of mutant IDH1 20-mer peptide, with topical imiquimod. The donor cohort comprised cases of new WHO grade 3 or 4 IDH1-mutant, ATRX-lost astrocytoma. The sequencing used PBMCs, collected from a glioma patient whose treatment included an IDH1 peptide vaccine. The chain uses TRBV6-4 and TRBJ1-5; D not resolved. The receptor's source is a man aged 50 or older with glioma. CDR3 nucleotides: TGTGCCAGCATGCCAAATCGGCCGGAGGCTCAGCCCCAGCATTTT. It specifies CASMPNRPEAQPQHF.